The 4 T cell receptor beta chains reported below all come from one sample, sequenced in a study of T cells in localized non-small cell lung cancer. Generated by immunoSEQ multiplex PCR, the TCRdb table keeps only in-frame clones and is missing some. The sample has over 1,500 clones, about 39% seen once. The specimen comprised lung tumor tissue, sampled before any cancer treatment. The receptor source for this set is a female donor of 60 years or more with stage I lung adenocarcinoma.

This clone was picked up a small number of times. V is TRBV9 and J is TRBJ2-2; the D gene is possibly TRBD1 (5 bases). This CDR3 spans 14 amino acids. V dropped 5 bases and J dropped 7 bases, with 15 bases sitting between them. Germline V gene sequence: CDR1 SGDLS, CDR2 YYNGEE. In DNA, the CDR3 is TGTGCCAGCAGTTCCTTATCTCAGGGCGGGGAGCTGTTTTTT. Translation gives CASSSLSQGGELFF.

The chain carries TRBV19 and TRBJ1-4; a possible D gene is TRBD1 (5 bases). V was cut by 6 bases and J by 6 bases, with 14 bases left in between. Germline CDR1 reads LNHDA; CDR2 reads SQIVND (reference sequence). This CDR3 has 14 residues. CDR3 in amino acids: CASRKPGRDEKLFF. CDR3 bases: TGTGCCAGTAGAAAACCAGGGAGGGATGAAAAACTGTTTTTT.

The chain employs TRBV6-7 and TRBJ2-1; D not certain. TRBV6-7 is an open reading frame whose function is uncertain. Trimming removed 5 bases at V and 0 bases at J, with 11 bases between. The CDR3 runs to 15 residues. For the CDR3, the DNA is TGTGCCAGCAGTAAACAGAGTAGCTCCTACAATGAGCAGTTCTTC. It codes for CASSKQSSSYNEQFF.

This chain connects TRBV19 to TRBJ2-5, with TRBD2 matching 9 bases. CDR3 size: 16 residues. V lost 4 bases and J lost 1; bases outside the gene matches: 7. Germline values: CDR1 LNHDA, CDR2 SQIVND (reference sequence). The CDR3 nucleotides read TGTGCCAGTAGTACCTCGTGGCGGGGGGGCCAAGAGACCCAGTACTTC. Protein sequence: CASSTSWRGGQETQYF.